This T cell receptor (beta chain) was captured in a study of blood T cells in healthy people across ages. Primed by a sample-barcoded 5' primer and a J-beta primer mix, a second PCR proceeded for 7 to 11 cycles. TCRdb re-called the 5' RACE reads with MiXCR, one entry per CDR3 protein. The data contain roughly 930,000 distinct CDR3 sequences, 40% to 60% of them singletons. Trimming removed 5 bases from V and 11 bases from J; junction bases left unmatched: 14. The CDR3 runs to 15 residues. The germline V gene has CDR1 SGHTA and CDR2 FQGNSA. This clonotype appeared a few times. V and J are TRBV7-2 and TRBJ2-5; TRBD2 agrees at 10 bases. The material sequenced was blood. The source of this sequence is a man younger than 45 in good health. CDR3 nucleotide sequence: TGTGCCAGCAGCCCTTCCCGCACTAGCGGGGCAGAGCAGTACTTC. It is translated as CASSPSRTSGAEQYF.